A selection of T cell receptor beta chains follows, all from one sample in a study of shared clonotypes between healthy human individuals. Sequencing was performed with immunoSEQ multiplex PCR; in TCRdb, only in-frame clones are kept and a portion is missing. The sample includes fewer than 700,000 clones, around 96% of them seen just once. The sample consisted of naive CD8+ T cells sorted from blood. These receptors were collected from a woman between 25 and 40 years old in good health. The CDR3 runs from the conserved cysteine through the conserved F or W. D genes are given only for firm matches. Rows may omit the clone size; those that give it use once, few, many or a size class.

V gene: TRBV27
D gene: TRBD1
clone size: .
J gene: TRBJ2-7
CDR3 protein: CASSLVGQGVDEQYF
CDR3 DNA: TGTGCCAGCAGTTTAGTCGGCCAGGGGGTGGACGAGCAGTACTTC

V gene: TRBV4-2
D gene: TRBD1
clone size: .
J gene: TRBJ1-1
CDR3 protein: CASSHRQGIAEAFF
CDR3 DNA: TGTGCCAGCAGCCACCGACAGGGTATCGCTGAAGCTTTCTTT

V gene: TRBV6-5
D gene: .
clone size: .
J gene: TRBJ2-1
CDR3 protein: CASGSVAGPYNEQFF
CDR3 DNA: TGTGCCAGCGGATCAGTGGCGGGACCCTACAATGAGCAGTTCTTC

V gene: TRBV25-1
D gene: TRBD2
clone size: .
J gene: TRBJ2-2
CDR3 protein: CASSELTSGMNTGELFF
CDR3 DNA: TGTGCCAGCAGTGAATTGACTAGCGGGATGAACACCGGGGAGCTGTTTTTT

V gene: TRBV7-9
D gene: .
clone size: .
J gene: TRBJ2-7
CDR3 protein: CASSLGLGGPYEQYF
CDR3 DNA: TGTGCCAGCAGCCTGGGGCTGGGGGGGCCCTACGAGCAGTACTTC

V gene: TRBV5-6
D gene: .
clone size: .
J gene: TRBJ2-5
CDR3 protein: CASSLAWKTQYF
CDR3 DNA: TGTGCCAGCAGCTTGGCCTGGAAGACCCAGTACTTC

V gene: TRBV7-8
D gene: .
clone size: .
J gene: TRBJ1-1
CDR3 protein: CASHEGGTEAFF
CDR3 DNA: TGTGCCAGTCACGAGGGTGGCACTGAAGCTTTCTTT

V gene: TRBV7-2
D gene: .
clone size: .
J gene: TRBJ1-2
CDR3 protein: CASSSFQGAYGYTF
CDR3 DNA: TGTGCCAGCAGCTCCTTCCAGGGCGCCTATGGCTACACCTTC

V gene: TRBV11-2
D gene: TRBD2
clone size: .
J gene: TRBJ2-7
CDR3 protein: CASSPSGSYEQYF
CDR3 DNA: TGTGCCAGCAGCCCTAGCGGGAGCTACGAGCAGTACTTC

V gene: TRBV5-6
D gene: .
clone size: .
J gene: TRBJ1-2
CDR3 protein: CASSLDRGGGYTF
CDR3 DNA: TGTGCCAGCAGCTTGGATAGGGGAGGTGGCTACACCTTC

V gene: TRBV5-4
D gene: .
clone size: .
J gene: TRBJ1-1
CDR3 protein: CASSLDSNTEAFF
CDR3 DNA: TGTGCCAGCAGCTTGGACAGTAACACTGAAGCTTTCTTT

V gene: TRBV28
D gene: .
clone size: once
J gene: TRBJ2-3
CDR3 protein: CASSSPRDIIVGIGTDTQYF
CDR3 DNA: TGTGCCAGCAGCTCACCTCGGGACATTATTGTGGGGATAGGAACAGATACGCAGTATTTT

V gene: TRBV11-2
D gene: TRBD2
clone size: .
J gene: TRBJ2-3
CDR3 protein: CASSLFGRSSDTQYF
CDR3 DNA: TGTGCCAGCAGCTTATTCGGGAGGTCTTCAGATACGCAGTATTTT

V gene: TRBV10-1
D gene: TRBD1
clone size: .
J gene: TRBJ1-1
CDR3 protein: CASPWGTVNTEAFF
CDR3 DNA: TGCGCCAGCCCTTGGGGGACAGTGAACACTGAAGCTTTCTTT

V gene: TRBV28
D gene: .
clone size: .
J gene: TRBJ1-1
CDR3 protein: CASSFYREAFF
CDR3 DNA: TGTGCCAGCAGTTTCTATAGGGAAGCTTTCTTT

V gene: TRBV25-1
D gene: .
clone size: .
J gene: TRBJ1-2
CDR3 protein: CASSEAGPYYGYTF
CDR3 DNA: TGTGCCAGCAGTGAAGCCGGGCCCTACTATGGCTACACCTTC

V gene: TRBV7-8
D gene: .
clone size: .
J gene: TRBJ2-1
CDR3 protein: CASSLRWRNSYNEQFF
CDR3 DNA: TGTGCCAGCAGCTTGAGGTGGCGGAACTCCTACAATGAGCAGTTCTTC

V gene: TRBV15
D gene: .
clone size: .
J gene: TRBJ2-7
CDR3 protein: CATSRDLGSPYEQYF
CDR3 DNA: TGTGCCACCAGCAGAGATCTAGGGTCCCCCTACGAGCAGTACTTC

V gene: TRBV5-4
D gene: .
clone size: .
J gene: TRBJ2-7
CDR3 protein: CASSGPALYEQYF
CDR3 DNA: TGTGCCAGCAGCGGGCCAGCTCTCTACGAGCAGTACTTC

V gene: TRBV15
D gene: .
clone size: .
J gene: TRBJ1-2
CDR3 protein: CATSRDPTPSPYGYTF
CDR3 DNA: TGTGCCACCAGCAGAGACCCGACACCGTCTCCCTATGGCTACACCTTC

V gene: TRBV28
D gene: .
clone size: .
J gene: TRBJ1-1
CDR3 protein: CASSLRQESTEAFF
CDR3 DNA: TGTGCCAGCAGTTTAAGACAGGAATCCACTGAAGCTTTCTTT

V gene: TRBV11-2
D gene: TRBD1
clone size: .
J gene: TRBJ2-3
CDR3 protein: CASSLVEGQGLTDTQYF
CDR3 DNA: TGTGCCAGCAGCTTAGTAGAGGGACAGGGCCTCACAGATACGCAGTATTTT

V gene: TRBV27
D gene: TRBD1
clone size: .
J gene: TRBJ1-1
CDR3 protein: CASSLKQGVEAFF
CDR3 DNA: TGTGCCAGCAGTCTAAAACAGGGGGTTGAAGCTTTCTTT

V gene: TRBV4-2
D gene: .
clone size: .
J gene: TRBJ2-1
CDR3 protein: CASSQARGVGNEQFF
CDR3 DNA: TGTGCCAGCAGCCAAGCCAGGGGAGTAGGGAATGAGCAGTTCTTC

V gene: TRBV25-1
D gene: .
clone size: .
J gene: TRBJ2-3
CDR3 protein: CASSTDTQYF
CDR3 DNA: TGTGCCAGCAGTACAGATACGCAGTATTTT

V gene: TRBV2
D gene: .
clone size: .
J gene: TRBJ1-2
CDR3 protein: CASAEVVGRNYGYTF
CDR3 DNA: TGTGCCAGCGCCGAGGTCGTGGGACGTAACTATGGCTACACCTTC

V gene: TRBV27
D gene: .
clone size: .
J gene: TRBJ2-5
CDR3 protein: CASSNGQETQYF
CDR3 DNA: TGTGCCAGCAGTAATGGGCAAGAGACCCAGTACTTC

V gene: TRBV28
D gene: TRBD2
clone size: .
J gene: TRBJ2-5
CDR3 protein: CASSLLTAGEETQYF
CDR3 DNA: TGTGCCAGCAGTTTACTGACGGCGGGAGAAGAGACCCAGTACTTC

V gene: TRBV28
D gene: TRBD2
clone size: .
J gene: TRBJ2-3
CDR3 protein: CASSLLRPSGRADTQYF
CDR3 DNA: TGTGCCAGCAGTTTATTGCGGCCCAGCGGGAGAGCAGATACGCAGTATTTT

V gene: TRBV28
D gene: .
clone size: .
J gene: TRBJ2-7
CDR3 protein: CASSRTLGAIHEQYF
CDR3 DNA: TGTGCCAGCAGTCGAACTCTGGGGGCGATCCACGAGCAGTACTTC

V gene: TRBV27
D gene: .
clone size: .
J gene: TRBJ1-1
CDR3 protein: CASRGGFGTEAFF
CDR3 DNA: TGTGCCAGCAGGGGAGGGTTCGGCACTGAAGCTTTCTTT

V gene: TRBV12-5
D gene: .
clone size: .
J gene: TRBJ1-2
CDR3 protein: CASGPGGDGYTF
CDR3 DNA: TGTGCTAGTGGTCCGGGAGGAGATGGCTACACCTTC

V gene: TRBV7-5
D gene: .
clone size: .
J gene: TRBJ2-7
CDR3 protein: CVRSLAHTGCSYEQYF
CDR3 DNA: TGTGTCAGAAGCTTAGCGCATACCGGGTGCTCCTACGAGCAGTACTTC

V gene: TRBV28
D gene: TRBD2
clone size: .
J gene: TRBJ2-1
CDR3 protein: CASSTTSGKSDEQFF
CDR3 DNA: TGTGCCAGCAGCACGACTAGCGGGAAGTCGGATGAGCAGTTCTTC

V gene: TRBV11-2
D gene: .
clone size: .
J gene: TRBJ2-7
CDR3 protein: CASSLENRAEQYF
CDR3 DNA: TGTGCCAGCAGCTTAGAGAACAGGGCCGAGCAGTACTTC

V gene: TRBV28
D gene: TRBD1
clone size: .
J gene: TRBJ1-5
CDR3 protein: CASSFRGGSNQPQHF
CDR3 DNA: TGTGCCAGCAGTTTCAGGGGGGGGAGCAATCAGCCCCAGCATTTT

V gene: TRBV27
D gene: .
clone size: .
J gene: TRBJ2-1
CDR3 protein: CASSLLPGTNNEQFF
CDR3 DNA: TGTGCCAGCAGTTTGCTTCCCGGGACGAACAATGAGCAGTTCTTC